This is a list of T cell receptor beta chains from one sample in a study of blood T cell repertoires in COVID-19. Clones were read by immunoSEQ multiplex PCR, and TCRdb kept only the in-frame ones, dropping some. The sample has 200,000 to 300,000 clones, about 85% seen once. The sequenced material came from peripheral blood. Every receptor here comes from a man in his 60s who had recovered from COVID-19. CDR3s include the opening cysteine and the closing phenylalanine or tryptophan. A row's size may be missing; if present it is once, few, many or a size class.

J: TRBJ1-3
size: NA
V: TRBV6-5
CDR3: CASSSQGILSGNTIYF

J: TRBJ1-2
size: NA
V: TRBV6-5
CDR3: CASIGSSRANYGYTF

J: TRBJ1-1
size: NA
V: TRBV10-1
CDR3: CASGEANTEAFF

J: TRBJ1-1
size: NA
V: TRBV4-1
CDR3: CASSRTGAEAFF

J: TRBJ1-6
size: NA
V: TRBV7-9
CDR3: CASSLAQGGNSPLHF

J: TRBJ2-7
size: NA
V: TRBV5-3
CDR3: CARSLPRQGAVYEQYF

J: TRBJ1-6
size: NA
V: TRBV9
CDR3: CASSAGTGNNSPLHF

J: TRBJ1-6
size: once
V: TRBV5-4
CDR3: CASSQDRRSSPLHF

J: TRBJ1-2
size: NA
V: TRBV18
CDR3: CASFATGGSHGYTF

J: TRBJ2-1
size: once
V: TRBV5-1
CDR3: CASSFLRQGAGNEQFF

J: TRBJ1-1
size: NA
V: TRBV2
CDR3: CASSSQGLNTEAFF

J: TRBJ2-3
size: NA
V: TRBV27
CDR3: CASRTTSGGQYF

J: TRBJ1-3
size: NA
V: TRBV4-2
CDR3: CASSQDLMVRSSNTIYF

J: TRBJ1-1
size: NA
V: TRBV10-3
CDR3: CAISPGQGVEAFF

J: TRBJ2-3
size: NA
V: TRBV19
CDR3: CARWGGKRADTQYF

J: TRBJ1-2
size: once
V: TRBV19
CDR3: CATNRQGQSGYTF

J: TRBJ1-2
size: NA
V: TRBV4-1
CDR3: CASSQLPGQGAFYYGYTF

J: TRBJ2-2
size: NA
V: TRBV11-2
CDR3: CASRSPTVFRELFF

J: TRBJ2-7
size: NA
V: TRBV5-6
CDR3: CASSLPAGYEQYF

J: TRBJ1-3
size: NA
V: TRBV2
CDR3: CASRREQGAGNTIYF

J: TRBJ2-5
size: NA
V: TRBV29-1
CDR3: CSAETGSLRQETQYF

J: TRBJ2-3
size: NA
V: TRBV7-9
CDR3: CASSSSQGTEYRVVQYF

J: TRBJ2-3
size: NA
V: TRBV2
CDR3: CASSEGTGLRQDTQYF

J: TRBJ2-1
size: once
V: TRBV7-3
CDR3: CASSLVSGGAYNEQFF

J: TRBJ2-7
size: NA
V: TRBV7-3
CDR3: CASSQSPGTGEYF

J: TRBJ1-5
size: NA
V: TRBV3-1/TRBV3-2
CDR3: CASSRGSVNQPQHF

J: TRBJ2-7
size: NA
V: TRBV6-1
CDR3: CASSARDRRPQDEQYF

J: TRBJ1-2
size: NA
V: TRBV10-2
CDR3: CASRETGKVTGYTF

J: TRBJ1-2
size: NA
V: TRBV5-4
CDR3: CASSLSQGQHYGYTF

J: TRBJ1-2
size: NA
V: TRBV24-1
CDR3: CATSGSGNNYGYTF

J: TRBJ2-7
size: NA
V: TRBV7-2
CDR3: CASNPGGAYEQYF

J: TRBJ2-3
size: NA
V: TRBV4-2
CDR3: CASSHHGGVLLSTDTQYF

J: TRBJ1-1
size: NA
V: TRBV3-1/TRBV3-2
CDR3: CASSQLDRNTEAFF

J: TRBJ2-2
size: NA
V: TRBV11-3
CDR3: CASSSTQGWTGELFF

J: TRBJ1-1
size: NA
V: TRBV5-6
CDR3: CASSLVQGVTEAFF

J: TRBJ1-1
size: NA
V: TRBV3-1/TRBV3-2
CDR3: CASSPGGTGLFMNTEAFF

J: TRBJ1-6
size: NA
V: TRBV19
CDR3: CASSGTGGNSPLHF

J: TRBJ1-4
size: NA
V: TRBV6-5
CDR3: CASSYSTVPAEKLFF

J: TRBJ2-2
size: NA
V: TRBV18
CDR3: CASSPPSGGTNTGELFF

J: TRBJ2-1
size: NA
V: TRBV7-2
CDR3: CASSETSGGDQQFF

J: TRBJ1-1
size: NA
V: TRBV9
CDR3: CASSVALNTEAFF

J: TRBJ1-4
size: NA
V: TRBV9
CDR3: CASSLSGTTNEKLFF

J: TRBJ1-5
size: NA
V: TRBV5-1
CDR3: CASSREGGNQPQHF

J: TRBJ2-7
size: NA
V: TRBV19
CDR3: CASSPRGSGGSYEQYF

J: TRBJ2-2
size: NA
V: TRBV19
CDR3: CASSIRLAGGPNTGELFF

J: TRBJ2-7
size: NA
V: TRBV11-2
CDR3: CASSLVHSYEQYF

J: TRBJ1-2
size: NA
V: TRBV7-2
CDR3: CASSLVAQGTVGYTF

J: TRBJ1-5
size: once
V: TRBV6-1
CDR3: CASSEAVDGTSQHF

J: TRBJ2-7
size: NA
V: TRBV29-1
CDR3: CSVGTGSYEQYF

J: TRBJ1-5
size: once
V: TRBV4-1
CDR3: CASSQADRAQPQHF

J: TRBJ2-7
size: NA
V: TRBV11-1
CDR3: CASSWGTISYEQYF

J: TRBJ2-2
size: NA
V: TRBV5-1
CDR3: CASSLLQGQGTGELFF

J: TRBJ1-2
size: NA
V: TRBV19
CDR3: CASGGQQNNYGYTF

J: TRBJ2-7
size: NA
V: TRBV30
CDR3: CAWQGVHEQYF